This entry features one T cell receptor (beta chain) sequence. Next came a second PCR, run for roughly 6 to 11 cycles, which used a sample-barcoded 5' primer along with a J-beta primer mix. TCRdb re-derived calls from the 5' RACE reads in MiXCR, one entry per CDR3 protein. The sample includes around 850,000 distinct CDR3 sequences, about 34% of them seen just once. This specimen comes from a study of blood T cells in healthy people across ages. Germline loops: CDR1 SGHDT, CDR2 YYEEEE. V lost 4 bases and J lost 11; bases outside the gene matches: 10. The CDR3 covers 14 residues. Sequenced material: blood. This sequence joins TRBV5-6 and TRBJ2-4, with 9 nucleotides matching TRBD1. The TCR originated in a man in his late teens or twenties in good health. The CDR3 region has the DNA TGTGCCAGCAGCGCACCCCAGGACAGGGGTGTTCAGTACTTC. Encoded protein: CASSAPQDRGVQYF.